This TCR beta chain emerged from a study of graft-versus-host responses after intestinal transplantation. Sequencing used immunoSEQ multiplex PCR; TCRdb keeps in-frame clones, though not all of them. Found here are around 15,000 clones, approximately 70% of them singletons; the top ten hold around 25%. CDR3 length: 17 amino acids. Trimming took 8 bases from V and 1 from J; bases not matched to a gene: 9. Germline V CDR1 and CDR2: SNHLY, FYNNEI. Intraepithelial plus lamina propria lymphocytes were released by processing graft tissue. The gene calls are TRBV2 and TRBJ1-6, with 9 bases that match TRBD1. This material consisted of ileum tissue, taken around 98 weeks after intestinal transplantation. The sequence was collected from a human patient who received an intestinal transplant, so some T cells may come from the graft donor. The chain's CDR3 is CASGPDRGNSYNSPLHF. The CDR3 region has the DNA TGTGCCAGCGGGCCCGACAGGGGGAATTCCTATAATTCACCCCTCCACTTT.